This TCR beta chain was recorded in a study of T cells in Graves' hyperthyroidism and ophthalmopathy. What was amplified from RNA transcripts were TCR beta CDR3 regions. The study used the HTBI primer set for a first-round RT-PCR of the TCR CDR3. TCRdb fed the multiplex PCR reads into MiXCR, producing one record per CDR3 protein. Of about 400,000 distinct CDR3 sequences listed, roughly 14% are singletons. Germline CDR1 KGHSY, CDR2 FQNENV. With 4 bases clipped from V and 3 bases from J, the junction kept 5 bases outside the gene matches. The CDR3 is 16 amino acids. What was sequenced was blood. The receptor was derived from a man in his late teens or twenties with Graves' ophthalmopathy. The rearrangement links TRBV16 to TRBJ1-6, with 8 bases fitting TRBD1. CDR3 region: CASSPGTGDYNSPLHF. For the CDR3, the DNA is TGTGCCAGCAGCCCAGGGACAGGCGACTATAATTCACCCCTCCACTTT.